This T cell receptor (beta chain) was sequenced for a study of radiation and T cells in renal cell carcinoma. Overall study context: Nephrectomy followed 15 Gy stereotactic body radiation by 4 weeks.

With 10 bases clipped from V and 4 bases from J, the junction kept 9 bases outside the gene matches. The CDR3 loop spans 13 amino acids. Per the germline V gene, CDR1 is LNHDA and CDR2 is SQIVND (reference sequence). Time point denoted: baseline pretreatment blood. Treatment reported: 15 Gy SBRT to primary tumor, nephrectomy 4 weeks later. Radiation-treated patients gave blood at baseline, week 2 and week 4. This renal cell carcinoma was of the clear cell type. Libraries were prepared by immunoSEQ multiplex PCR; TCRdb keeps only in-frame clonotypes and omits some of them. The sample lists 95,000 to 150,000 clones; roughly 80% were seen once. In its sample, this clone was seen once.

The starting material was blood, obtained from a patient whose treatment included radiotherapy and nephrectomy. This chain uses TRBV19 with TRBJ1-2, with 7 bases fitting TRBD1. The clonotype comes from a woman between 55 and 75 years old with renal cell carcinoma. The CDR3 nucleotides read TGTGCCACTCAACAGGGGAGGGGCTATGGCTACACCTTC. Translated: CATQQGRGYGYTF.